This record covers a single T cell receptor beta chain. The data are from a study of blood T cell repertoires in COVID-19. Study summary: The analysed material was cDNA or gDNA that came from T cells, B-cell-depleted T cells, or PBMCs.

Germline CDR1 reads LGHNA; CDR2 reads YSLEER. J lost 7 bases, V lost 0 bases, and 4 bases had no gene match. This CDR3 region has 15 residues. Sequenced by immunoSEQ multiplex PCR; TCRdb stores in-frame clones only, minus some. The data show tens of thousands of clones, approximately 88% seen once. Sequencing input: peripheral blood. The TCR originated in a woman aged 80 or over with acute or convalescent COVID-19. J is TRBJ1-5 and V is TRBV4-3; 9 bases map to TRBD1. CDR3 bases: TGCGCCAGCAGCCAAGACGGACAGGGGCGGCAGCCCCAGCATTTT. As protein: CASSQDGQGRQPQHF.